Below, 5 T cell receptor beta chains from the same sample are listed, as sequenced in a study of blood T cell repertoires in COVID-19. Produced via immunoSEQ multiplex PCR; TCRdb's table is partial and in-frame only. The profile covers 140,000 or so clones, with approximately 85% appearing a single time and roughly 3.9% taken by the ten largest. Sequenced material: peripheral blood. All receptors come from an elderly woman with acute or convalescent COVID-19.

The chain is built from TRBV5-6 and TRBJ1-2; 9 bases agree with TRBD1. The length of the CDR3 is 13 residues. V was clipped by 4 bases and J by 4 bases; unmatched bases: 2. Per the germline V gene, CDR1 is SGHDT and CDR2 is YYEEEE. The CDR3 reads CASSQDRGYGYTF. Here the CDR3 DNA reads TGTGCCAGCAGCCAGGACAGGGGCTATGGCTACACCTTC.

The chain recombines TRBV7-9 with TRBJ2-2; TRBD2 matches at 13 bases. Unmatched junction bases numbered 9, after V lost 5 bases and J lost 3 bases. This CDR3 comprises 18 residues. Per the germline V gene, CDR1 is SEHNR and CDR2 is FQNEAQ (reference sequence). The CDR3 protein is CASSPGGGLAGDTGELFF. The CDR3 DNA reads as TGTGCCAGCAGCCCAGGCGGCGGACTAGCGGGGGACACCGGGGAGCTGTTTTTT. Full variable domain (missing parts from reference TRBV7-9 and TRBJ2-2): DTGVSQNPRHKITKRGQNVTFRCDPISEHNRLYWYRQTLGQGPEFLTYFQNEAQLEKSRLLSDRFSAERPKGSFSTLEIQRTEQGDSAMYLCASSPGGGLAGDTGELFFGEGSRLTVL.

The V gene is TRBV4-2, the J gene TRBJ2-2; possible D gene TRBD2, 7 bases. The germline V gene encodes CDR1 LGHNA and CDR2 YNFKEQ. The germline V and J ends were trimmed by 4 bases and 4 bases, with 13 bases remaining between them. CDR3 length: 15 residues. The CDR3, as DNA: TGTGCCAGCAGCCCCGGGGGGCGGGGCACCGGGGAGCTGTTTTTT. It translates to CASSPGGRGTGELFF.

This chain uses TRBV4-1 with TRBJ2-1, with 10 bases matching TRBD2. Germline CDR1 and CDR2: MGHRA and YSYEKL. The trim removed 2 bases at V and 12 bases at J, leaving 16 bases unmatched. This CDR3 contains 17 residues. This CDR3 reads CASSQQLAGTSMRWQFF. In DNA, the CDR3 is TGCGCCAGCAGCCAACAACTAGCGGGGACCTCAATGAGATGGCAGTTCTTC.

This clone is a singleton in its sample. The chain recombines TRBV19 with TRBJ1-2, with D possibly being TRBD1 (6 bases). The V and J ends lost 6 bases and 4 bases respectively, with 15 bases between them. CDR3 length: 14 amino acids. The germline CDR1 and CDR2 sequences are LNHDA and SQIVND (reference sequence). The CDR3 coding sequence is TGTGCCAGTAGCCCTACAGGGAAAATCTATGGCTACACCTTC. It specifies CASSPTGKIYGYTF. Full variable domain (outside the CDR3, taken from reference TRBV19 and TRBJ1-2): DGGITQSPKYLFRKEGQNVTLSCEQNLNHDAMYWYRQDPGQGLRLIYYSQIVNDFQKGDIAEGYSVSREKKESFPLTVTSAQKNPTAFYLCASSPTGKIYGYTFGSGTRLTVV.